These 5 T cell receptor beta chains share one sample of origin, sequenced in a study of a mutant IDH1 vaccine in newly diagnosed glioma. Sequencing used immunoSEQ multiplex PCR; TCRdb keeps in-frame clones, though not all of them. Found here are 29,000 or so clones, around 80% of them singletons; the top ten hold approximately 8%. Time point: week 23, last vaccination. A 20-mer mutant IDH1 peptide at 300 ug was injected subcutaneously with topical imiquimod. No antigens are known for them. Sequenced here: PBMCs, sampled from a glioma patient whose treatment included an IDH1 peptide vaccine. The receptors originated from a woman younger than 35 with glioma.

This chain connects TRBV30 to TRBJ1-6; 9 bases map to TRBD1. CDR3 length: 15 amino acids. Germline CDR1 reads GTSNPN; CDR2 reads SVGIG (reference sequence). V shed 5 bases, J shed 7 bases, and the junction held 9 bases outside the gene matches. This chain's CDR3 is CAWGVGGQGNSPLHF. The CDR3 nucleotides read TGTGCCTGGGGGGTTGGGGGACAGGGAAATTCACCCCTCCACTTT.

V usage is TRBV5-1 and J usage is TRBJ1-1; 12 bases align to TRBD1. The V gene end was trimmed by 4 bases and the J gene end by 4 bases; junction bases not matched to a gene: 5. CDR3 size: 15 residues. Germline values: CDR1 SGHRS, CDR2 YFSETQ. As DNA, the CDR3 is TGCGCCAGCAGCGGGGCGGGACAGGGGGCCACTGAAGCTTTCTTT. It translates to CASSGAGQGATEAFF.

This clone showed up just a few times. The rearrangement joins TRBV6-5 to TRBJ1-1; a possible D gene is TRBD1 (6 bases). V gave up 2 bases and J gave up 6 bases, with 13 bases separating them. Germline lookup yields CDR1 MNHEY and CDR2 SVGAGI. The CDR3 runs 14 residues. The CDR3 coding sequence is TGTGCCAGCAGTTACCTGGGGAGGGGGGCTGAAGCTTTCTTT. It translates to CASSYLGRGAEAFF.

The gene calls are TRBV7-9 and TRBJ1-4, with 7 bases fitting TRBD1. The CDR3 covers 16 residues. In germline, CDR1 is SEHNR, CDR2 FQNEAQ (reference sequence). Trimming at V came to 3 bases and at J to 3 bases, leaving 7 bases not matched to a gene. The CDR3 loop is CASSFRQGRANEKLFF. CDR3 DNA: TGTGCCAGCAGCTTTCGACAGGGAAGGGCTAATGAAAAACTGTTTTTT. Drawing the rest from reference TRBV7-9 and TRBJ1-4, the complete variable domain is DTGVSQNPRHKITKRGQNVTFRCDPISEHNRLYWYRQTLGQGPEFLTYFQNEAQLEKSRLLSDRFSAERPKGSFSTLEIQRTEQGDSAMYLCASSFRQGRANEKLFFGSGTQLSVL.

This clone was counted only a few times. This chain links TRBV5-1 with TRBJ1-1; no clear D gene. V shed 2 bases and J shed 2 bases, with 7 bases lying between them. The CDR3 has 13 residues. Germline-derived CDR1 and CDR2 are SGHRS and YFSETQ. The CDR3 nucleotides are TGCGCCAGCAGCTTACGGGTTAACACTGAAGCTTTCTTT. Translated: CASSLRVNTEAFF.